These 17 T cell receptor beta chains were sequenced from one sample in a study of identical twins (dated by TCRdb to the mid-2010s). Libraries came from 5' RACE. TCRdb shows the sequencer as Illumina HiSeq 2000. The public reads were run again by TCRdb, first through fastp at Q25 and then through MiXCR, and only productive beta chains were kept. Identical CDR3 protein sequences are pooled into one entry, listed with their most common genes and DNA. The sample table records 400,000 to 500,000 distinct CDR3 sequences; approximately 15% of these occur just once. Together, the top ten hold approximately 0.9% of the sample. The same data also went into a second study, on yellow fever vaccine responses in identical twins.

The sequencing input was CD4+ T cells sorted from blood. Receptors originate from a woman in her late teens or twenties in good health.

The V and J genes are TRBV10-1 and TRBJ2-1; 8 nucleotides agree with TRBD2. The CDR3 is 14 residues long. Germline-derived CDR1 and CDR2 are WNHNN and SYGVQD (reference sequence). V lost 10 bases to trimming and J lost 4 bases; unmatched junction nucleotides: 9. CDR3: CATSRGLVYNEQFF. The CDR3 DNA reads TGCGCCACCTCCCGGGGACTAGTTTACAATGAGCAGTTCTTC.

The chain combines TRBV12-3 or TRBV12-4 with TRBJ2-3, with D hard to call. V lost 10 bases to trimming and J lost 2 bases, with 7 bases between them. The CDR3 has 11 amino acids. In DNA, the CDR3 is TGTGCCACCTCATACACAGATACGCAGTATTTT. This translates into CATSYTDTQYF.

The chain is built from TRBV20-1 and TRBJ2-1; TRBD2 aligns across 12 bases. Germline V CDR1 and CDR2: DFQATT, SNEGSKA (reference sequence). CDR3 length equals 18 residues. J gave up 0 bases and V 2 bases, and 8 bases lay outside the gene matches. DNA of the CDR3: TGCAGTGCTAGAAAACCACTAGCGGGGGGTAGCTCCTACAATGAGCAGTTCTTC. Translated, it gives CSARKPLAGGSSYNEQFF.

The V and J genes are TRBV12-3 or TRBV12-4 and TRBJ2-3, with D perhaps being TRBD1 or TRBD2 (5 bases each). CDR3 size: 15 residues. Trimming cost V 6 bases and J 1 base, with 14 bases left between them. The CDR3 DNA reads as TGTGCCAGCAGCTTGGGTCTGGGGGGCACAGATACGCAGTATTTT. Translation: CASSLGLGGTDTQYF.

There are many counts of this clonotype. The V call is TRBV12-3 or TRBV12-4, the J call TRBJ1-4; TRBD1 matches at 7 bases. J gave up 6 bases and V 5 bases, and 9 bases lay outside the gene matches. The CDR3 runs to 15 residues. CDR3 DNA sequence: TGTGCCAGCAGTCCTAACAGGGGTGGAGATGAAAAACTGTTTTTT. Residues: CASSPNRGGDEKLFF.

This clonotype has a handful of counts. The V call is TRBV6-2 or TRBV6-3, the J call TRBJ1-2; 8 bases are a match to TRBD1. CDR1 and CDR2 (germline): MNHEY, SVGEGT. Trimming cost V 6 bases and J 8 bases; bases outside gene matches: 17. This CDR3 region has 16 residues. The CDR3 nucleotides read TGTGCCAGCAGCCCCAGACCGGGACAGGCCCGCTACGGCTACACCTTC. It codes for CASSPRPGQARYGYTF.

This clonotype showed up many times. The CDR3 here is CASSQGNAWNNEQFF. In DNA, the CDR3 is TGCGCCAGCAGCCAAGGTAATGCCTGGAACAATGAGCAGTTCTTC. V gene TRBV4-3 combines with J gene TRBJ2-1; D remains ambiguous. The V end lost 1 base, the J end lost 5 bases, and 12 bases lay between the germline ends. The CDR3 runs 15 residues. The germline V gene has CDR1 LGHNA and CDR2 YSLEER.

This clonotype was counted a few times. The chain recombines TRBV12-3 or TRBV12-4 with TRBJ2-3, with D perhaps given as TRBD1 or TRBD2 (5 bases each). The CDR3 extends over 16 amino acids. Between the trimmed V and J ends, which lost 5 bases and 4 bases, there was a span of 19 bases. CDR3 amino acids: CASSRAGTYFPDTQYF. In DNA form, the CDR3 reads TGTGCCAGCAGTCGAGCCGGGACCTATTTTCCAGATACGCAGTATTTT.

V and J are TRBV5-6 and TRBJ2-7; TRBD1 might be the D (7 bases). With 0 bases removed from V and 4 bases from J, the gap between germline ends came to 17 bases. CDR1 SGHDT and CDR2 YYEEEE come from the germline V gene. The CDR3 is made up of 16 amino acids. The CDR3 DNA follows: TGTGCCAGCAGCTTGGCTTGGGCAGGGGGGATGTACGAGCAGTACTTC. As protein: CASSLAWAGGMYEQYF.

The sample holds a few counts of this clonotype. The chain recombines TRBV7-8 with TRBJ2-3; D not certain. CDR1 is SGHVS and CDR2 is FQNEAQ in the germline V gene. The ends were cut back, 3 bases at V and 3 bases at J, with 10 bases in the middle. CDR3 size: 14 residues. In DNA, the CDR3 is TGTGCCAGCAGCTTCAGCCTCTCAACAGATACGCAGTATTTT. It translates to CASSFSLSTDTQYF.

This clonotype was counted at least ten times. The chain has TRBV5-1 and TRBJ1-4; 7 positions match TRBD1. The CDR3 spans 14 residues. The trim removed 3 bases at V and 4 bases at J, leaving 3 bases unmatched. In germline, CDR1 is SGHRS, CDR2 YFSETQ. The CDR3 is CASSWGQLNEKLFF. The CDR3 DNA sequence: TGCGCCAGCAGCTGGGGACAGCTTAATGAAAAACTGTTTTTT.

This clonotype was picked up many times. The chain combines TRBV12-3 or TRBV12-4 with TRBJ2-3; D perhaps matches TRBD1 (6 bases). V dropped 7 bases and J dropped 1 base, with 18 bases sitting between them. The CDR3 consists of 16 residues. CDR3 loop: CASTRLGALGTDTQYF. The CDR3 DNA sequence: TGTGCCAGCACACGGTTGGGGGCGCTCGGCACAGATACGCAGTATTTT.

About this clonotype: The junction departs from germline at one end; a sequencing error may be responsible. The chain recombines TRBV4-3 with TRBJ2-5; possible D gene TRBD2, 5 bases. CDR3 size: 14 residues. Germline values: CDR1 LGHNA, CDR2 YSLEER. The CDR3 protein is CASNQCRLRDTQYF. Written as DNA, the CDR3 is TGCGCCAGCAACCAATGCCGACTAAGAGATACCCAGTACTTC.

The V and J genes are TRBV12-3 or TRBV12-4 and TRBJ2-6; possibly TRBD1 for D (7 bases). The CDR3 spans 17 residues. V was pared by 8 bases and J by 2 bases, with 19 bases between. The CDR3 region has the DNA TGTGCCAGCGGAAGACAGGGAGGAGATGCTGGGGCCAACGTCCTGACTTTC. Protein: CASGRQGGDAGANVLTF.

This clonotype has only a few counts. This chain uses TRBV29-1 with TRBJ2-3; TRBD2 agrees at 12 bases. V was clipped by 5 bases and J by 1 base; unmatched bases: 10. The germline V gene has CDR1 SQVTM and CDR2 ANQGSEA. The CDR3 sequence is 17 residues long. Written as DNA, the CDR3 is TGCAGCGTTAGGTTTTGGACTAGCGGGAAGGGCACAGATACGCAGTATTTT. The encoded protein is CSVRFWTSGKGTDTQYF.

The V gene is TRBV20-1, the J gene TRBJ2-1, with TRBD1 identical over 8 bases. The CDR3 runs 16 residues. J lost 4 bases, V lost 3 bases, and 11 bases had no gene match. CDR1 is DFQATT, CDR2 SNEGSKA, per germline (reference sequence). The CDR3 loop reads CSASGRDRSLYNEQFF. The CDR3 nucleotides are TGCAGTGCTAGTGGCCGGGACAGGAGCCTTTACAATGAGCAGTTCTTC.

The V gene is TRBV5-1, the J gene TRBJ2-3; TRBD2 matches 8 bases. The CDR3 extends over 16 amino acids. Germline loops: CDR1 SGHRS, CDR2 YFSETQ. The J segment lost 0 bases and the V segment lost 4 bases, leaving 7 bases of the junction unmatched. Written as DNA, the CDR3 is TGCGCCAGCAGCCCTACCGGGACTAGAAGCACAGATACGCAGTATTTT. Protein product: CASSPTGTRSTDTQYF. The full variable domain, completed using reference TRBV5-1 and TRBJ2-3, is KAGVTQTPRYLIKTRGQQVTLSCSPISGHRSVSWYQQTPGQGLQFLFEYFSETQRNKGNFPGRFSGRQFSNSRSEMNVSTLELGDSALYLCASSPTGTRSTDTQYFGPGTRLTVL.